The clone carrying this TCR beta chain was counted many times. The antigen is not known. The V and J ends lost 8 bases and 2 bases, in that order; junction bases with no gene match: 6. CDR3 length equals 15 residues. The data were taken from a study of response to subunit inactivated influenza vaccine. Notes on the study in general: There was a suggestion from the authors that each seasonal influenza vaccination recruits few new T cells.

Each CDR3 protein gets one entry after TCRdb re-called the RT-PCR reads with MiXCR. The sample records 150,000 to 200,000 distinct CDR3 sequences, about 12% being singletons. Another study also made use of these data, one on T cells expressing NK-cell markers. That source adds: The cDNA for TCR beta came from 5'RACE template switching with UMIs. Only alpha-beta TCR T cells were sorted in several experiments, using an anti-gamma-delta TCR antibody. What remained unclear was the HCMV specificity of expanded NKG2C+ T cell clones.

This chain links TRBV12-3 or TRBV12-4 with TRBJ2-2; 9 bases align to TRBD2. The receptor was isolated from a man aged 45-65 years who received an inactivated influenza vaccine. Sequences were derived from CD8+ T cells sorted from PBMCs, sampled about 12 days after vaccination. CDR3 nucleotide sequence: TGTGCCAGCTATAGCGGGGGTTTCAACACCGGGGAGCTGTTTTTT. It codes for CASYSGGFNTGELFF.